The source of this T cell receptor (beta chain) is a study of PD-L1 blockade in urothelial cancer (dated by TCRdb to the late 2010s). Concerning the study at large: Therapy was started in the mid-2010s for all patients, and atezolizumab 1,200 mg was administered intravenously every 3 weeks. The study, an exploratory multi-omic analysis, examined somatic, immune and clinical correlates of response to PD-L1 blockade with atezolizumab in urothelial cancer. Blood samples gave a median of about 140,000 T cells and 83,000 or so unique TCRs, with a median clonality of approximately 0.08. About 85% of the 29 patients were males with bladder-origin urothelial cancer, and 18 of 29 reported a prior smoking history. Pretreatment tumor samples, along with matched peripheral blood serially collected before and after atezolizumab treatment, were subjected to TCR sequencing. Pretreatment blood TCR-seq was available for about 27 patients, at least one posttreatment blood collection was obtained for 25 or so patients, and tumor TCR-seq was available for 25 or so patients. In the same patients, whole exome sequencing and RNA sequencing of pretreatment tumors were performed in addition to TCR sequencing. Durable clinical benefit was achieved by nine patients but not by the remaining 20. Durable clinical benefit was defined as a progression-free survival longer than 6 months, and TCR features were additionally tested against progression-free survival and overall survival. Blood samples were analyzed 3 weeks after the start of treatment (second dose) and 6 weeks after the start of treatment. An ECOG performance status of 0 or 1 was recorded for the patients, and 0 to 3 prior chemotherapy regimens had been received by the patients.

A total of some 30 patients with locally advanced or metastatic urothelial carcinoma, treated at Memorial Sloan Kettering on a trial protocol, made up the cohort. Peripheral blood mononuclear cells were collected pretreatment and during treatment, with between 1 and 8 total time points per patient. The Qiagen DNeasy Blood extraction kit was used to purify genomic DNA from total PBMCs and from tumor samples. PBMCs were collected pretreatment and during treatment, and were isolated and stored as previously described. The paper as a whole reports these results and caveats: A pretreatment peripheral blood TCR clonality below the median was linked to improved progression-free and overall survival. Among patients with durable benefit, tumor-associated TCR clones showed greater expansion in peripheral blood 3 weeks after treatment started (n of about 21, p = 0.022). Because the sample size was small (n ≈ 27) and many exploratory analyses were performed, the results are intended to be hypothesis-generating.

As concerns this clone: Its antigen remains unidentified. No base quality values were provided; no much bigger clone lies one nucleotide off.

Including the terminal cysteine and phenylalanine, the CDR3 comprises 11 residues. Solely the CDR3 DNA is kept, with 33 bases framed from the first base. As encoded in the germline V gene (reference sequence), CDR1 is DFQATT while CDR2 is SNEGSKA. The germline ends are 9 bases apart after V is trimmed by 4 bases and J by 6 bases. Synthetic TCR analog templates were spiked into each PCR to estimate absolute template abundance from read counts. The immunoSEQ assay used bias-controlled V and J gene primers to amplify TCRbeta CDR3 regions from genomic DNA. Sequencing of rearranged TCRbeta segments was done at approximately 20X coverage. Concerning the study's data processing: Clustering was used to correct sequencing errors, and CDR3s were annotated against IMGT so that V, D and J genes could be assigned. Downstream analyses used only productive TCRbeta rearrangements and left out out-of-frame or stop-codon sequences. Clonality was calculated as one minus the Shannon entropy normalized by the log of the number of unique productive sequences. Fisher's exact test with Benjamini-Hochberg correction, at a threshold of adjusted p below 0.01, was used to find clones that differed between time points or between blood and tumor. This immuneACCESS table, as held by TCRdb, lists in-frame sequences with V and J called but not all clones. Of the missing ones, under half trace to an unresolved V gene in checked studies; the others have no known cause. V, J and clone size reflect that table, while D and trimming were determined from the DNA. The sample contains about 73,000 clones, about 89% of them found a single time. The ten largest make up 3.4% of the sample.

This receptor was obtained from a man aged 55-75 years with urothelial cancer. The sequenced sample was PBMCs, obtained around atezolizumab (anti-PD-L1) treatment. Recombination connected TRBV20-1 to TRBJ1-1; no confident D gene assignment can be made. The DNA is TGCAGTGCTAATATTCGGGCTGAAGCTTTCTTT. It translates to CSANIRAEAFF.